This is a list of T cell receptor beta chains from one sample in a study of blood T cell repertoires in COVID-19. The protocol was immunoSEQ multiplex PCR, while the TCRdb copy is restricted to in-frame clones and leaves out a portion. This table holds around 180,000 clones, around 67% found once. What was sequenced was peripheral blood. The receptors were gathered from an elderly woman with acute or convalescent COVID-19. Both conserved end residues are part of each CDR3. A D gene is named only where the DNA matches it firmly. Expanded clones get a size class; other rows say once, few or many, or leave the size out.

TRBV5-1	.	TRBJ2-1	.	CASSFLGGEGVGEQFF	TGCGCCAGCAGCTTTCTTGGAGGGGAGGGGGTTGGCGAGCAGTTCTTC
TRBV7-9	.	TRBJ2-7	once	CASSGFGTPYEQYF	TGTGCCAGCAGCGGCTTTGGGACTCCATACGAGCAGTACTTC
TRBV11-2	TRBD2	TRBJ2-7	.	CASSLFRLAGGEQYF	TGTGCCAGCAGCTTATTTCGACTAGCGGGTGGAGAGCAGTACTTC
TRBV7-9	TRBD1	TRBJ1-2	few	CASSYDRDYGYTF	TGTGCCAGCAGCTACGACAGGGACTATGGCTACACCTTC
TRBV7-9	.	TRBJ2-7	few	CASSLGSPETYEQYF	TGTGCCAGCAGCTTAGGTTCCCCTGAGACCTACGAGCAGTACTTC
TRBV15	.	TRBJ1-5	.	CATSRDLQSQHF	TGTGCCACCAGCAGAGATCTCCAGTCCCAGCATTTT
TRBV12-5	TRBD2	TRBJ2-3	few	CASVPSRTSGGNTDTQYF	TGTGCTAGTGTCCCGTCCAGGACTAGCGGGGGGAACACAGATACGCAGTATTTT
TRBV6-4	TRBD1	TRBJ2-3	.	CASSPGQGPDTQYF	TGTGCCAGCAGTCCAGGACAGGGACCAGATACGCAGTATTTT
TRBV28	.	TRBJ2-7	.	CASSSGGTGNEQYF	TGTGCCAGCAGTTCGGGGGGGACAGGGAACGAGCAGTACTTC
TRBV5-6	.	TRBJ2-5	.	CASSADFRGRGETQYF	TGTGCCAGCAGCGCAGATTTCAGGGGCAGGGGAGAGACCCAGTACTTC
TRBV20-1	TRBD2	TRBJ2-2	.	CSASDLHGASGGPGELFF	TGCAGTGCTAGTGATCTTCATGGAGCGTCGGGAGGGCCCGGGGAGCTGTTTTTT
TRBV4-3	TRBD1	TRBJ1-1	.	CASSQVLGTANTEAFF	TGCGCCAGCAGCCAAGTGCTTGGGACAGCGAACACTGAAGCTTTCTTT
TRBV28	.	TRBJ2-7	.	CASSQSSGNEQYF	TGTGCCAGCAGTCAATCATCGGGGAACGAGCAGTACTTC
TRBV21-1	.	TRBJ1-5	.	CASSKGQVSNQPQHF	TGTGCCAGCAGCAAGGGGCAGGTTAGCAATCAGCCCCAGCATTTT
TRBV30	.	TRBJ1-6	.	CAWRRRRDSPLHF	TGTGCCTGGAGACGACGGAGGGATTCACCCCTCCACTTT
TRBV11-3	.	TRBJ2-1	.	CASSMGPRNEQFF	TGTGCCAGCAGCATGGGGCCGCGCAATGAGCAGTTCTTC
TRBV2	.	TRBJ1-3	many	CASGERPSGNTIYF	TGTGCCAGCGGGGAGAGACCTTCTGGAAACACCATATATTTT
TRBV5-5	.	TRBJ1-1	.	CASSLVHSAEAFF	TGTGCCAGCAGCTTGGTCCACAGTGCTGAAGCTTTCTTT
TRBV7-9	TRBD1	TRBJ1-1	.	CASSLRQGGTEAFF	TGTGCCAGCAGCTTACGACAGGGTGGAACTGAAGCTTTCTTT
TRBV9	.	TRBJ2-2	.	CASNRVIGELFF	TGTGCCAGCAACAGGGTTATCGGGGAGCTGTTTTTT
TRBV18	.	TRBJ2-3	.	CASSPTVDTQYF	TGTGCCAGCTCGCCGACAGTAGATACGCAGTATTTT
TRBV4-2	TRBD2	TRBJ2-1	.	CASSQDGGGLEIYNEQFF	TGTGCCAGCAGCCAAGATGGCGGCGGACTAGAAATCTACAATGAGCAGTTCTTC
TRBV5-1	.	TRBJ1-1	once	CASLSSTEAFF	TGCGCCAGCCTCTCGAGCACTGAAGCTTTCTTT
TRBV11-1	.	TRBJ1-6	.	CASSWAGNNSPLHF	TGTGCCAGCAGCTGGGCAGGAAATAATTCACCCCTCCACTTT
TRBV7-8	TRBD2	TRBJ2-3	.	CASSFTSGSGDTQYF	TGTGCCAGCAGCTTCACTAGCGGGAGTGGAGATACGCAGTATTTT
TRBV7-8	TRBD1	TRBJ2-1	.	CASSLEPGQGYVGFSYNEQFF	TGTGCCAGCAGCTTAGAACCGGGACAGGGGTATGTTGGGTTCTCCTACAATGAGCAGTTCTTC
TRBV5-1	.	TRBJ1-3	.	CASSSAASSGNTIYF	TGCGCCAGCAGCTCCGCAGCTAGCTCTGGAAACACCATATATTTT
TRBV6-5	.	TRBJ2-5	few	CASSPSGIGQETQYF	TGTGCCAGCAGCCCCTCGGGTATAGGCCAAGAGACCCAGTACTTC
TRBV5-1	.	TRBJ2-7	.	CASSLGPTQEF	TGCGCCAGCAGCTTGGGCCCAACCCAAGAGTTC
TRBV2	.	TRBJ1-1	.	CASRGLGQPNTEAFF	TGTGCCAGCAGGGGACTAGGACAACCGAACACTGAAGCTTTCTTT
TRBV28	TRBD2	TRBJ2-7	.	CASSSGGAGVHEQYF	TGTGCCAGCAGTTCCGGCGGTGCGGGAGTCCACGAGCAGTACTTC
TRBV7-9	TRBD2	TRBJ2-1	once	CASTGLAGGIGNEQFF	TGTGCCAGCACGGGACTAGCGGGAGGTATTGGCAATGAGCAGTTCTTC
TRBV27	.	TRBJ1-1	.	CASSFSVRGLDTEAFF	TGTGCCAGCAGTTTTTCGGTCCGGGGGTTGGACACTGAAGCTTTCTTT
TRBV10-2	.	TRBJ1-5	.	CASRGTVGRPQHF	TGCGCCAGCAGGGGGACTGTCGGGCGGCCCCAGCATTTT
TRBV5-4	.	TRBJ1-5	.	CASSDRRAGAQHF	.
TRBV11-3	.	TRBJ2-7	many	CASSPLVGSEQYF	TGTGCCAGCAGCCCGCTGGTCGGTTCCGAGCAGTACTTC
TRBV5-1	TRBD2	TRBJ2-3	few	CASRLAGSTDTQYF	TGCGCCAGCAGACTAGCGGGGAGCACAGATACGCAGTATTTT
TRBV6-2/TRBV6-3	TRBD2	TRBJ2-7	.	CASSYDAGGPYEQYF	TGTGCCAGCAGTTATGATGCGGGAGGGCCCTACGAGCAGTACTTC
TRBV7-9	.	TRBJ2-2	.	CASGFGGPEAGELFF	TGTGCCAGCGGATTCGGAGGGCCAGAAGCCGGGGAGCTGTTTTTT
TRBV27	TRBD2	TRBJ2-3	.	CASRNLAGGPADTQYF	TGTGCCAGCAGAAACCTAGCGGGAGGGCCGGCGGATACGCAGTATTTT
TRBV12-3/TRBV12-4	.	TRBJ2-7	.	CASSLGQSYEQYF	TGTGCCAGCAGTTTGGGGCAGTCCTACGAGCAGTACTTC
TRBV28	.	TRBJ2-5	.	CASSLWDGGQETQYF	TGTGCCAGCAGTTTATGGGATGGAGGGCAAGAGACCCAGTACTTC
TRBV29-1	TRBD2	TRBJ2-3	.	CSVERESHRSAQYF	TGCAGCGTTGAGCGGGAGAGTCATAGGAGCGCGCAGTATTTT
TRBV7-2	.	TRBJ1-1	.	CASSSWRTLNTEAFF	TGTGCCAGCAGCTCATGGAGAACCTTGAACACTGAAGCTTTCTTT
TRBV6-6	.	TRBJ1-2	.	CASSKDDRSVGYTF	TGTGCCAGCAGTAAGGATGACAGGTCCGTGGGCTACACCTTC
TRBV25-1	TRBD2	TRBJ2-7	.	CASSEWTSGPPYEQYF	TGTGCCAGCAGTGAATGGACTAGCGGGCCTCCCTACGAGCAGTACTTC
TRBV11-2	.	TRBJ1-1	.	CASSSRTGNTEAFF	TGTGCCAGCAGCTCTCGAACAGGGAACACTGAAGCTTTCTTT
TRBV6-5	TRBD2	TRBJ2-7	once	CASTHGGTSVYEQYF	TGTGCCAGCACCCACGGCGGGACTAGCGTCTACGAGCAGTACTTC
TRBV28	.	TRBJ2-3	.	CASTDQADTQYF	TGTGCCAGCACGGATCAAGCGGATACGCAGTATTTT
TRBV6-5	TRBD1	TRBJ1-2	.	CASRTQGALGGYTF	TGTGCCAGCAGAACACAGGGGGCGCTAGGGGGCTACACCTTC